This is a list of T cell receptor beta chains from one sample in a study of CXCR3-negative and CXCR3-positive naive CD8 T cells. TCRdb reanalyzed the 5' RACE reads and collapses them to one entry per CDR3 protein, without DNA. This table holds roughly 110,000 distinct CDR3 sequences. Sample: naive CXCR3+ CD8+ T cells from blood. The receptors shown here come from a human donor in good health. Some clones in this sample may be carry-over from other donors' samples. The CDR3 runs from the conserved cysteine through the conserved F or W.

CDR3 length,J gene,V gene,CDR3 protein
14,TRBJ2-7,TRBV20-1,CSAPLVGVRYEQYF
14,TRBJ2-7,TRBV7-2,CAATVGDAQREQYF
13,TRBJ1-5,TRBV15,CATSSEQLQPQHF
15,TRBJ2-3,TRBV28,CASSARYQATDTQYF
20,TRBJ1-2,TRBV5-1,CASSFHPAEGQGPHNYGYTF
16,TRBJ2-1,TRBV2,CASSEVAEPAYNEQFF
14,TRBJ1-1,TRBV5-1,CASSLITGRTEAFF
15,TRBJ2-1,TRBV4-3,CASSAGTGEVDEQFF
14,TRBJ2-1,TRBV25-1,CASKRQGGYNEQFF
14,TRBJ2-7,TRBV4-3,CASSQGTGTYEQYF
14,TRBJ2-7,TRBV2,CASTEEGWADEQYF
15,TRBJ1-4,TRBV28,CASSPLGRFNEKLFF
14,TRBJ1-1,TRBV30,CAWTATTMNTEAFF
15,TRBJ2-7,TRBV28,CASSLGAGPSYEQYF
17,TRBJ2-7,TRBV28,CASSQHTGGTGAREQYF
16,TRBJ2-1,TRBV28,CASRSLAGGLKNEQFF
17,TRBJ2-2,TRBV7-2,CASSLMSPLALSGELFF
15,TRBJ2-1,TRBV24-1,CATSLAGGEDNEQFF
12,TRBJ2-1,TRBV29-1,CSVVGPNNEQFF
14,TRBJ2-7,TRBV4-1,CASSQDPVGGEQYF
16,TRBJ2-7,TRBV4-3,CASSQEASGGAYEQYF
13,TRBJ2-7,TRBV12-3/TRBV12-4,CASSLGRAYEQYF
12,TRBJ2-1,TRBV29-1,CSVESGGGEQFF
14,TRBJ2-5,TRBV28,CASSSGQPKETQYF
16,TRBJ2-7,TRBV5-6,CASSRDFRTDSYEQYF
15,TRBJ2-7,TRBV7-9,CASSSRDPLAYEQYF
16,TRBJ2-5,TRBV7-9,CASSPPRGGGQETQYF
13,TRBJ1-2,TRBV7-6,CASSLMPLYGYTF
18,TRBJ2-1,TRBV7-2,CASSSNPLGTDRTTEQFF
14,TRBJ2-2,TRBV11-2,CASSLAVYPGDLFF
13,TRBJ2-2,TRBV7-3,CASRPGRGGELFF
13,TRBJ2-1,TRBV9,CASSVGTGLEQFF
19,TRBJ2-6,TRBV5-6,CASSLGTSGGANGANVLTF
16,TRBJ2-2,TRBV7-9,CASSFGPQENTGELFF
14,TRBJ1-1,TRBV19,CATQALDENTEAFF
12,TRBJ2-1,TRBV28,CASRGQGNEQFF
11,TRBJ2-5,TRBV7-9,CASSLGPGITF
13,TRBJ1-1,TRBV27,CASSPLGGTEAFF
13,TRBJ2-7,TRBV4-1,CASSQDPGSEQYF
12,TRBJ1-1,TRBV29-1,CSVEDQNTEAFF
16,TRBJ2-7,TRBV28,CASSPPGGGQTYEQYF
14,TRBJ2-5,TRBV7-9,CASAGSGVQETQYF
18,TRBJ2-3,TRBV28,CASSSPMAGLADTDTQYF
15,TRBJ2-7,TRBV5-6,CASSRNRGPAYEQYF
12,TRBJ2-7,TRBV3-1,CASSQRIYEQYF
15,TRBJ2-1,TRBV6-2/TRBV6-3,CASSSPDGSYNEQFF
16,TRBJ2-5,TRBV23-1,CASSQSDKQGGETQYF
16,TRBJ2-1,TRBV7-2,CASRRDLGGTYNEQFF
15,TRBJ1-5,TRBV12-3/TRBV12-4,CASSFGEPGNQPQHF
13,TRBJ2-7,TRBV7-7,CAVGGGSIYEQYF
16,TRBJ2-1,TRBV6-5,CASSSLKLAVYNEQFF
13,TRBJ1-5,TRBV29-1,CSVVVDNNQPQHF
17,TRBJ1-5,TRBV11-3,CASSSGTGGDGNQPQHF
14,TRBJ2-1,TRBV29-1,CSVIAGLSYNEQLF
12,TRBJ2-3,TRBV29-1,CSVEQGVDTQYF
14,TRBJ2-7,TRBV29-1,CSVAPGTSEAEQYF
16,TRBJ2-1,TRBV28,CASSFPPGARTNEQFF
20,TRBJ2-5,TRBV7-2,CASSLYAIGLAGGYQETQYF
16,TRBJ1-5,TRBV4-1,CASSQSGQGANQPQHF